Listed below are T cell receptor beta chains from one sample, sequenced in a study of post-analysis software for immune sequencing data. TCRdb analysed the PCR reads with MiXCR anew, one entry per CDR3 protein. This sample has about 540,000 distinct CDR3 sequences, with around a third found just once. Material for sequencing was blood. These receptors all come from a girl aged 2 to 17 with multiple sclerosis. The CDR3 runs from the conserved cysteine through the conserved F or W.

v_gene,j_gene,CDR3aa
TRBV20-1,TRBJ2-7,CSAREGTADYEQYF
TRBV29-1,TRBJ1-2,CSVEGDGQGAYGYTF
TRBV6-4,TRBJ2-1,CASSDSYRGQYNEQFF
TRBV11-2,TRBJ2-5,CASSLQGLQETQYF
TRBV2,TRBJ2-3,CASQPTLASNTDTQYF
TRBV20-1,TRBJ2-7,CSAPRDRGHEQYF
TRBV19,TRBJ2-5,CASSETGGRIQYF
TRBV20-1,TRBJ2-3,CSARDIAADTQYF
TRBV5-5,TRBJ1-1,CASSLGGGSNTEAFF
TRBV6-8,TRBJ2-1,CASRERGEQFF
TRBV6-5,TRBJ1-1,CASSYSPGGVTEAFF
TRBV5-1,TRBJ2-1,CASSLGLAGGHGNEQFF
TRBV12-3/TRBV12-4,TRBJ2-3,CASSLVAGTTRISTDTQYF
TRBV6-1,TRBJ1-2,CASSENGAGYGYTF
TRBV7-6,TRBJ2-1,CASSSWSGSYNEQFF
TRBV5-1,TRBJ2-5,CASQADHSIGLRVDQETQYF
TRBV6-2/TRBV6-3,TRBJ1-2,CASSLSRDYGYTF
TRBV28,TRBJ2-1,CASKRSGTGHSYNEQFF
TRBV6-5,TRBJ1-2,CTSRKVIGGYTF
TRBV25-1,TRBJ2-3,CASSDNRGRDPPSTDTQYF
TRBV6-1,TRBJ2-3,CASSALSTITDTQYF
TRBV20-1,TRBJ2-1,CSARRYNEQFF
TRBV20-1,TRBJ2-7,CSADRDGAYEQYF
TRBV6-6,TRBJ2-5,CASTLGGETQYF
TRBV4-2,TRBJ1-2,CASSQEGGDREGLDGYTF
TRBV24-1,TRBJ2-3,CATSETDRTLAGTQYF
TRBV5-1,TRBJ2-3,CASSLEPGSRTDTQYF
TRBV10-3,TRBJ2-5,CAISENAAGGPEAQYF
TRBV10-3,TRBJ2-7,CAASDRSDGYEQYF
TRBV9,TRBJ2-3,CASSVGGGLADTQYF
TRBV6-6,TRBJ1-2,CASSYSKQHYGYTF